The clone carrying this T cell receptor (beta chain) was seen only a few times. The antigen remains unidentified. Produced via immunoSEQ multiplex PCR; TCRdb's table is partial and in-frame only. The sample records approximately 110,000 clones, almost 95% being singletons. The source of the sample is a study of T cell repertoires and HLA-DP antigens. This CDR3 comprises 15 residues. Germline V gene lookup returns CDR1 MGHRA and CDR2 YSYEKL. Trimming took off 2 bases at V and 6 bases at J, with 14 bases between the two ends. The clonotype comes from a woman between 18 and 29 years old in good health and CMV-seronegative. The sample consisted of CD4+ T cells from PBMCs. The chain carries TRBV4-1 and TRBJ1-5; D is perhaps TRBD1 (6 bases). This CDR3 reads CASSQWIRTAQPQHF. The CDR3 region has the DNA TGCGCCAGCAGCCAATGGATCCGGACAGCTCAGCCCCAGCATTTT.